Below, 30 T cell receptor beta chains from the same sample are listed, as sequenced in a study of T cells in Graves' hyperthyroidism and ophthalmopathy. What was amplified from RNA transcripts were TCR beta CDR3 regions. HTBI primers were used for first-round RT-PCR of the TCR CDR3. In TCRdb, the multiplex PCR reads were re-called with MiXCR into one record per CDR3 protein. The data hold approximately 600,000 distinct CDR3 sequences, with roughly 15% observed a single time. The sequencing input was blood. Receptor source: a woman aged 30 to 39 with Graves' hyperthyroidism.

This clonotype showed up many times. The V gene is TRBV12-3 or TRBV12-4, the J gene TRBJ1-2, with 9 positions matching TRBD1. This CDR3 has 15 residues. The V gene end was trimmed by 6 bases and the J gene end by 0 bases; junction bases not matched to a gene: 5. CDR3 sequence reads: CASSSRQGANYGYTF. In nucleotides, the CDR3 is TGTGCCAGCAGCTCCCGACAGGGGGCTAACTATGGCTACACCTTC.

This sequence joins TRBV7-8 and TRBJ2-2; no reliable D call. V was cut by 5 bases and J by 6 bases, with 16 bases left in between. Looked up from germline, CDR1 is SGHVS and CDR2 is FQNEAQ. The CDR3 extends over 15 amino acids. The CDR3 DNA is TGTGCCAGCAGCCCTGGTGGGAATAACGCCGGGGAGCTGTTTTTT. It translates to CASSPGGNNAGELFF.

Ten or more counts support this clonotype. The chain carries TRBV30 and TRBJ1-4; TRBD1 agrees at 7 bases. The J segment lost 8 bases and the V segment lost 1 base, leaving 4 bases of the junction unmatched. The CDR3 totals 13 residues. Per the germline V gene, CDR1 is GTSNPN and CDR2 is SVGIG (reference sequence). CDR3 DNA: TGTGCCTGGAGTGCGGGGACAGACGAAAAACTGTTTTTT. Translation gives CAWSAGTDEKLFF.

This clonotype was detected many times. The rearrangement uses TRBV29-1 and TRBJ2-7; 7 bases line up with TRBD2. With V trimmed by 4 bases and J by 3 bases, 6 bases remained unmatched. Germline loops: CDR1 SQVTM, CDR2 ANQGSEA. The CDR3 consists of 13 residues. The chain's CDR3 is CSVVWGGNYEQYF. CDR3 sequence (DNA): TGCAGCGTTGTTTGGGGGGGAAACTACGAGCAGTACTTC.

This clonotype was counted many times. This chain connects TRBV7-9 to TRBJ2-3; 7 nucleotides match TRBD1. V shed 7 bases, J shed 3 bases, and the junction held 10 bases outside the gene matches. The CDR3 is 15 residues long. Germline V gives CDR1 SEHNR, CDR2 FQNEAQ (reference sequence). CDR3 coding DNA: TGTGCCAGCACCACTGACAGGGTCGGGACAGATACGCAGTATTTT. This encodes CASTTDRVGTDTQYF.

In this sample, this clonotype turned up many times. This chain uses TRBV28 with TRBJ1-2, with D unresolved. The CDR3 has 15 residues. The V end lost 2 bases, the J end lost 1 base, and 11 bases lay between the germline ends. Germline-derived CDR1 and CDR2 are MDHEN and SYDVKM. CDR3 nucleotides: TGTGCCAGCAGTTTAATGACGGTCCTTAACTATGGCTACACCTTC. It codes for CASSLMTVLNYGYTF.

This chain connects TRBV20-1 to TRBJ2-3; 10 nucleotides match TRBD2. Unmatched junction bases numbered 6, after V lost 0 bases and J lost 0 bases. Germline values: CDR1 DFQATT, CDR2 SNEGSKA (reference sequence). The CDR3 consists of 17 residues. CDR3 region: CSARDLGLAVSTDTQYF. For the CDR3, the DNA is TGCAGTGCTAGAGATCTTGGACTAGCGGTTAGCACAGATACGCAGTATTTT.

This clonotype was counted ten times or more. The chain employs TRBV29-1 and TRBJ1-1; possibly TRBD1 for D (5 bases). The ends were cut back, 4 bases at V and 2 bases at J, with 14 bases in the middle. This CDR3 is 14 amino acids long. Germline CDR1 SQVTM, CDR2 ANQGSEA. Here the CDR3 DNA reads TGCAGCGTTGGAACCGGGACGGTAAACACTGAAGCTTTCTTT. It yields the protein CSVGTGTVNTEAFF.

This clonotype has ten or more counts. The CDR3 region is CASRGGNTGELFF. CDR3 DNA: TGTGCCAGCCGAGGGGGGAACACCGGGGAGCTGTTTTTT. This chain joins TRBV28 and TRBJ2-2; tentative D call: TRBD1 (6 bases). The CDR3 runs to 13 residues. Germline values: CDR1 MDHEN, CDR2 SYDVKM. The V end lost 8 bases, the J end lost 1 base, and 8 bases lay between the germline ends.

This clonotype was seen at least ten times. The chain joins TRBV20-1 to TRBJ2-1, with D possibly being TRBD1 or TRBD2 (6 bases each). The CDR3 has 16 amino acids. In germline, CDR1 is DFQATT, CDR2 SNEGSKA (reference sequence). With 3 bases removed from V and 1 base from J, the gap between germline ends came to 16 bases. The CDR3 coding sequence is TGCAGTGCTAGGGGGGGCCAAGGACGGTCCTACAATGAGCAGTTCTTC. Its protein product is CSARGGQGRSYNEQFF.

This clonotype was counted only a few times. The chain joins TRBV7-6 to TRBJ1-4; unclear D gene. CDR3 size: 15 residues. V was cut by 3 bases and J by 8 bases, with 16 bases left in between. From germline, CDR1 is SGHVS and CDR2 FNYEAQ. For the CDR3, the DNA is TGTGCCAGCAGCTTGGGGAGTTACTCCGCGGAAAAACTGTTTTTT. The encoded protein is CASSLGSYSAEKLFF.

The V and J genes are TRBV6-1 and TRBJ2-1; D perhaps matches TRBD1 (6 bases). CDR3 length: 13 amino acids. Germline V lookup: CDR1 MNHNS, CDR2 SASEGT. V was shortened by 6 bases and J by 6 bases, with 12 bases between the two germline ends. The CDR3 reads CASSTGFSNEQFF. CDR3 coding DNA: TGTGCCAGCAGCACAGGGTTTAGCAATGAGCAGTTCTTC.

In this sample, this clonotype turned up many times. The rearrangement joins TRBV20-1 to TRBJ2-7; TRBD1 agrees at 8 bases. Per the germline V gene, CDR1 is DFQATT and CDR2 is SNEGSKA (reference sequence). Germline trimming cut 7 bases from V and 4 bases from J; bases unmatched to any gene: 12. The CDR3 consists of 14 residues. The CDR3: CSVGAQGDYYEQYF. The CDR3 nucleotides read TGCAGTGTTGGGGCACAGGGGGATTATTACGAGCAGTACTTC.

This clonotype has just a few counts. The rearrangement joins TRBV28 to TRBJ1-1; TRBD1 matches 11 bases. The ends lost 10 bases at V and 3 bases at J; junction bases unmatched: 10. The CDR3 consists of 15 residues. CDR1 is MDHEN and CDR2 is SYDVKM in the germline V gene. The CDR3 nucleotides are TGTGCCACCTCGACCGGGACAGGGGGTTACACTGAAGCTTTCTTT. As protein: CATSTGTGGYTEAFF. Supplemented by reference TRBV28 and TRBJ1-1, the full variable domain reads DVKVTQSSRYLVKRTGEKVFLECVQDMDHENMFWYRQDPGLGLRLIYFSYDVKMKEKGDIPEGYSVSREKKERFSLILESASTNQTSMYLCATSTGTGGYTEAFFGQGTRLTVV.

The chain employs TRBV7-3 and TRBJ2-1, with 10 nucleotides matching TRBD2. With 1 base clipped from V and 4 bases from J, the junction kept 4 bases outside the gene matches. CDR3 length equals 16 residues. CDR1 is SGHTA and CDR2 is FQGTGA in the germline V gene. CDR3: CASSLIAGGKYNEQFF. DNA for the CDR3: TGTGCCAGCAGCTTAATAGCGGGAGGAAAATACAATGAGCAGTTCTTC.

The chain combines TRBV5-1 with TRBJ2-7; 7 nucleotides agree with TRBD2. The CDR3 length is 15 residues. The germline gives CDR1 SGHRS, CDR2 YFSETQ. V lost 4 bases to trimming and J lost 4 bases; unmatched junction nucleotides: 11. The CDR3 DNA is TGCGCCAGCAGCCTACTGGGCGGGAGCGGGTACGAGCAGTACTTC. It yields the protein CASSLLGGSGYEQYF.

This chain connects TRBV19 to TRBJ2-1; D may match TRBD1 or TRBD2 (6 bases each). The germline CDR1 and CDR2 sequences are LNHDA and SQIVND (reference sequence). The CDR3 spans 13 residues. Between the trimmed V and J ends, which lost 6 bases and 7 bases, there was a span of 13 bases. CDR3 sequence: CASRQGGGNEQFF. CDR3 nucleotides: TGTGCCAGTAGACAGGGAGGAGGAAATGAGCAGTTCTTC.

The table lists this clonotype with a few counts. The chain employs TRBV6-1 and TRBJ1-1, with D unclear. V lost 6 bases and J 6 bases, leaving 8 bases between the germline ends. This CDR3 has 11 amino acids. Germline CDR1 is MNHNS and CDR2 is SASEGT. The DNA of the CDR3 is TGTGCCAGCAGGTATTACTCTGAAGCTTTCTTT. Translated, it gives CASRYYSEAFF.

The sample holds a few counts of this clonotype. CDR3: CASSLSGPFSEKLFF. In DNA form, the CDR3 reads TGTGCCAGCAGCTTATCCGGACCTTTCTCCGAAAAACTGTTTTTT. The gene calls are TRBV7-8 and TRBJ1-4; D unclear. Germline CDR1 reads SGHVS; CDR2 reads FQNEAQ. This CDR3 is 15 amino acids long. Deletions cut 2 bases from V and 8 bases from J, with 15 bases between.

This clonotype was recorded at least ten times. This chain connects TRBV11-2 to TRBJ2-1, with unresolved D. The length of the CDR3 is 12 residues. The germline V gene encodes CDR1 SGHAT and CDR2 FQNNGV. V lost 7 bases and J lost 2, with 6 bases in between. The CDR3 sequence is CASTLTYNEQFF. CDR3 coding DNA: TGTGCCAGCACACTAACCTACAATGAGCAGTTCTTC.

There are a few counts of this clonotype. This chain uses TRBV20-1 with TRBJ1-1; 9 positions agree with TRBD1. Germline V CDR1 and CDR2: DFQATT, SNEGSKA (reference sequence). V shed 6 bases and J 5 bases; nucleotides not matched to a gene: 10. The CDR3 covers 14 residues. The CDR3 sequence: CSARKTGGRTEAFF. The CDR3 coding sequence is TGCAGTGCCAGAAAGACAGGGGGTCGAACTGAAGCTTTCTTT.

This sequence joins TRBV6-2 or TRBV6-3 and TRBJ2-1, with TRBD2 identical over 8 bases. CDR1 is MNHEY, CDR2 SVGEGT, per germline. The CDR3 has 11 residues. J lost 16 bases, V lost 5 bases, and 7 bases had no gene match. The CDR3 loop reads CASSLPGLVFF. The DNA of the CDR3 is TGTGCCAGCAGTCTACCGGGACTAGTCTTCTTC.

The gene calls are TRBV7-9 and TRBJ2-2; TRBD2 might be the D (6 bases). This CDR3 has 15 amino acids. Germline V gives CDR1 SEHNR, CDR2 FQNEAQ (reference sequence). Trimming took off 4 bases at V and 6 bases at J, with 15 bases between the two ends. Written as DNA, the CDR3 is TGTGCCAGCAGCTGGACCCGGGGGAAGGCCGGGGAGCTGTTTTTT. Amino acid sequence: CASSWTRGKAGELFF. Full variable domain (missing parts from reference TRBV7-9 and TRBJ2-2): DTGVSQNPRHKITKRGQNVTFRCDPISEHNRLYWYRQTLGQGPEFLTYFQNEAQLEKSRLLSDRFSAERPKGSFSTLEIQRTEQGDSAMYLCASSWTRGKAGELFFGEGSRLTVL.

The chain has TRBV20-1 and TRBJ2-7; D ambiguous. The CDR3 has 13 amino acids. Germline V lookup: CDR1 DFQATT, CDR2 SNEGSKA (reference sequence). Between the trimmed V and J ends, which lost 6 bases and 4 bases, there was a span of 16 bases. Here the CDR3 DNA reads TGCAGTGCCAGATATTATCTGGGGTACGAGCAGTACTTC. It encodes CSARYYLGYEQYF.

This clonotype was counted between two and nine times. This sequence joins TRBV6-9 and TRBJ2-7, with 11 bases that match TRBD2. The germline V gene has CDR1 MNHGY and CDR2 SVAAGI. This CDR3 contains 15 residues. V trimming: 5 bases; J trimming: 5 bases; junction bases outside the gene matches: 8. The CDR3: CASSPRLAGRNEQYF. The CDR3 coding sequence is TGTGCCAGCAGTCCTCGACTAGCGGGAAGGAACGAGCAGTACTTC.

The rearrangement uses TRBV11-3 and TRBJ2-1; TRBD1 is a possible D gene (5 bases). Trimming removed 3 bases at V and 0 bases at J, with 18 bases between. CDR1 SGHNT and CDR2 YENEEA come from the germline V gene. The CDR3 runs to 18 residues. CDR3 nucleotides: TGTGCCAGCAGCTTCCGACAGAAGGCCGGTAACTCCTACAATGAGCAGTTCTTC. It codes for CASSFRQKAGNSYNEQFF.

This sequence joins TRBV7-9 and TRBJ1-2; D gene uncertain. CDR1 is SEHNR and CDR2 is FQNEAQ in the germline V gene (reference sequence). Trimming shortened V by 3 bases and J by 3 bases, and 14 bases separated the two germline ends. This CDR3 has 15 amino acids. This chain's CDR3 is CASSFSPVDDYGYTF. The CDR3 region has the DNA TGTGCCAGCAGCTTTTCCCCCGTAGACGACTATGGCTACACCTTC.

The chain is built from TRBV20-1 and TRBJ2-2, with TRBD1 matching 9 bases. Trimming at V came to 5 bases and at J to 7 bases, leaving 8 bases not matched to a gene. This CDR3 has 14 residues. Germline values: CDR1 DFQATT, CDR2 SNEGSKA (reference sequence). DNA for the CDR3: TGCAGTGCTCCATACAGGGGGCCTGGCGGGGAGCTGTTTTTT. Translating gives CSAPYRGPGGELFF.

This clonotype was counted a few times. The CDR3 sequence is CASSPPRGWYTEAFF. The CDR3, as DNA: TGTGCCAGCAGCCCACCGAGGGGTTGGTACACTGAAGCTTTCTTT. V usage is TRBV7-9 and J usage is TRBJ1-1, with D maybe TRBD1 (5 bases). The germline V and J ends were trimmed by 5 bases and 3 bases, with 16 bases remaining between them. The CDR3 is 15 residues long. Germline CDR1 SEHNR, CDR2 FQNEAQ (reference sequence).

This clonotype was seen a few times. The chain carries TRBV7-9 and TRBJ2-5, with D possibly TRBD1 on 5 matching bases. The CDR3 extends over 13 amino acids. In germline, CDR1 is SEHNR, CDR2 FQNEAQ (reference sequence). The V gene lost 4 bases and the J gene lost 3 bases, with 9 bases spanning the gap. The CDR3 region has the DNA TGTGCCAGCAGCTCGGACATAGAAGAGACCCAGTACTTC. Protein product: CASSSDIEETQYF. Based on the CDR3 plus reference TRBV7-9 and TRBJ2-5, the full variable domain is DTGVSQNPRHKITKRGQNVTFRCDPISEHNRLYWYRQTLGQGPEFLTYFQNEAQLEKSRLLSDRFSAERPKGSFSTLEIQRTEQGDSAMYLCASSSDIEETQYFGPGTRLLVL.